The rows below give T cell receptor beta chains drawn from one sample of a study of blood T cell repertoires in COVID-19. Clones were sequenced by immunoSEQ multiplex PCR, and TCRdb holds only the in-frame ones, with some missing. This sample has a few hundred thousand clones, with around 88% found just once. The sequenced sample was peripheral blood. The receptors derive from a woman in her 30s who had recovered from COVID-19. Both conserved end residues are part of each CDR3. A D gene is named only where the DNA matches it firmly. Some rows mark clone size as missing; the rest say once, few, many or name a class of expanded clone.

abundance: NA; d_gene: NA; j_gene: TRBJ2-1; v_gene: TRBV3-1/TRBV3-2; CDR3aa: CASSQETSAYNEQFF; CDR3nt: TGTGCCAGCAGCCAAGAAACTAGTGCCTACAATGAGCAGTTCTTC
abundance: NA; d_gene: NA; j_gene: TRBJ2-7; v_gene: TRBV11-2; CDR3aa: CASSLQVNSYEQYF; CDR3nt: TGTGCCAGCAGCTTACAGGTCAACTCCTACGAGCAGTACTTC
abundance: NA; d_gene: TRBD1; j_gene: TRBJ1-6; v_gene: TRBV6-5; CDR3aa: CASSPSGQGGSPLHF; CDR3nt: TGTGCCAGCAGCCCGTCGGGACAGGGGGGTTCACCCCTCCACTTT
abundance: NA; d_gene: NA; j_gene: TRBJ1-6; v_gene: TRBV6-5; CDR3aa: CASSPRGSNSPLHF; CDR3nt: TGTGCCAGCAGTCCCCGTGGCAGTAATTCACCCCTCCACTTT
abundance: NA; d_gene: TRBD2; j_gene: TRBJ2-5; v_gene: TRBV5-4; CDR3aa: CASSFVRGGYQETQYF; CDR3nt: TGTGCCAGCAGCTTCGTTCGCGGGGGTTACCAAGAGACCCAGTACTTC
abundance: NA; d_gene: NA; j_gene: TRBJ2-7; v_gene: TRBV7-9; CDR3aa: CASSLGPLGSEQYF; CDR3nt: TGTGCCAGCAGCTTAGGGCCCCTAGGCTCCGAGCAGTACTTC
abundance: NA; d_gene: TRBD1; j_gene: TRBJ1-2; v_gene: TRBV4-2; CDR3aa: CASSQDGTDNYGYTF; CDR3nt: TGTGCCAGCAGCCAAGATGGGACAGATAACTATGGCTACACCTTC
abundance: NA; d_gene: NA; j_gene: TRBJ1-5; v_gene: TRBV2; CDR3aa: CASGGQRQPQHF; CDR3nt: TGTGCCAGCGGGGGACAACGGCAGCCCCAGCATTTT
abundance: once; d_gene: TRBD2; j_gene: TRBJ2-3; v_gene: TRBV6-2/TRBV6-3; CDR3aa: CASSRLTSGGTQYF; CDR3nt: TGTGCCAGCAGCAGACTGACTAGCGGGGGTACGCAGTATTTT
abundance: NA; d_gene: TRBD1; j_gene: TRBJ1-6; v_gene: TRBV7-3; CDR3aa: CASRDEGTANSPLHF; CDR3nt: TGTGCCAGCAGGGATGAGGGGACAGCTAATTCACCCCTCCACTTT
abundance: NA; d_gene: NA; j_gene: TRBJ2-7; v_gene: TRBV6-6; CDR3aa: CATGDTSYEQYF; CDR3nt: TGTGCCACCGGGGACACCTCCTACGAGCAGTACTTC
abundance: NA; d_gene: NA; j_gene: TRBJ1-3; v_gene: TRBV28; CDR3aa: CASSPGRGRNTIYF; CDR3nt: TGTGCCAGCAGTCCCGGGAGAGGGAGGAACACCATATATTTT
abundance: NA; d_gene: TRBD1; j_gene: TRBJ2-3; v_gene: TRBV7-2; CDR3aa: CASSRHYQATGAYTQYF; CDR3nt: TGTGCCAGCAGCCGTCACTACCAAGCGACAGGGGCCTATACGCAGTATTTT
abundance: NA; d_gene: TRBD2; j_gene: TRBJ2-2; v_gene: TRBV9; CDR3aa: CASSVLRGANTGELFF; CDR3nt: TGTGCCAGCAGCGTATTGCGGGGGGCCAACACCGGGGAGCTGTTTTTT
abundance: NA; d_gene: NA; j_gene: TRBJ2-1; v_gene: TRBV7-9; CDR3aa: CASSYGVEQFF; CDR3nt: TGTGCCAGCAGCTACGGGGTAGAGCAGTTCTTC
abundance: NA; d_gene: TRBD2; j_gene: TRBJ2-5; v_gene: TRBV29-1; CDR3aa: CSVEKVAGGSLLQETQYF; CDR3nt: TGCAGCGTTGAGAAGGTAGCGGGGGGTTCTCTACTACAAGAGACCCAGTACTTC
abundance: NA; d_gene: TRBD1; j_gene: TRBJ2-2; v_gene: TRBV18; CDR3aa: CASSRTGSDTGELFF; CDR3nt: TGTGCCAGCTCACGGACAGGGAGCGACACCGGGGAGCTGTTTTTT
abundance: once; d_gene: NA; j_gene: TRBJ1-5; v_gene: TRBV14; CDR3aa: CASSRTYNQPQHF; CDR3nt: TGTGCCAGCAGCCGAACATACAATCAGCCCCAGCATTTT
abundance: NA; d_gene: TRBD1; j_gene: TRBJ1-5; v_gene: TRBV28; CDR3aa: CASSTQGDHQPQHF; CDR3nt: TGTGCCAGCAGTACCCAGGGGGACCATCAGCCCCAGCATTTT
abundance: NA; d_gene: NA; j_gene: TRBJ2-1; v_gene: TRBV3-1/TRBV3-2; CDR3aa: CASSQDTLGRGGAVNEQFF; CDR3nt: TGTGCCAGCAGCCAAGATACCCTTGGGAGAGGGGGGGCGGTGAATGAGCAGTTCTTC
abundance: NA; d_gene: NA; j_gene: TRBJ2-1; v_gene: TRBV5-1; CDR3aa: CASSLDQYNEQFF; CDR3nt: TGCGCCAGCAGCCTAGACCAATACAATGAGCAGTTCTTC
abundance: NA; d_gene: TRBD2; j_gene: TRBJ2-1; v_gene: TRBV7-2; CDR3aa: CASSQGLAGGPNEQFF; CDR3nt: TGTGCCAGCAGCCAGGGACTAGCGGGGGGCCCCAATGAGCAGTTCTTC
abundance: NA; d_gene: TRBD1; j_gene: TRBJ1-4; v_gene: TRBV5-1; CDR3aa: CASSEETGFNEKLFF; CDR3nt: TGCGCCAGCAGCGAAGAGACAGGGTTTAATGAAAAACTGTTTTTT
abundance: NA; d_gene: NA; j_gene: TRBJ2-1; v_gene: TRBV25-1; CDR3aa: CASSSRGARNEQFF; CDR3nt: TGTGCCAGCAGTTCTCGGGGGGCCCGGAATGAGCAGTTCTTC
abundance: NA; d_gene: NA; j_gene: TRBJ1-6; v_gene: TRBV3-1/TRBV3-2; CDR3aa: CASSQGGNSPLHF; CDR3nt: TGTGCCAGCAGCCAAGGCGGGAATTCACCCCTCCACTTT
abundance: NA; d_gene: NA; j_gene: TRBJ1-5; v_gene: TRBV15; CDR3aa: CATSRDVLQPQHF; CDR3nt: TGTGCCACCAGCAGAGATGTCCTTCAGCCCCAGCATTTT
abundance: NA; d_gene: NA; j_gene: TRBJ1-4; v_gene: TRBV4-1; CDR3aa: CASSQRSLQEFANEKLFF; CDR3nt: TGCGCCAGCAGCCAAAGGTCGTTACAGGAGTTTGCTAATGAAAAACTGTTTTTT
abundance: NA; d_gene: NA; j_gene: TRBJ1-1; v_gene: TRBV15; CDR3aa: CATSRDRTDTEAFF; CDR3nt: TGTGCCACCAGCAGAGACCGGACAGACACTGAAGCTTTCTTT